This TCR beta chain originates from a study of T cells in Graves' hyperthyroidism and ophthalmopathy. Study context: Blood was drawn when the patient was first diagnosed and still untreated. Findings of the study overall: The model forecast ophthalmopathy, anticipating it by a median about 6.5 months before onset.

Researchers took RNA transcripts and amplified the TCR beta CDR3 regions from them. RT-PCR in the first round (using the HTBI primer set) targeted the TCR CDR3. Each CDR3 protein is one row after TCRdb ran MiXCR on the multiplex PCR reads. The sample comprises under 300,000 distinct CDR3 sequences, 13% to 15% of which are singletons, and around 30% rests with the top ten. This clonotype was recorded at least ten times. The antigen is not known. Per germline, CDR1 SNHLY and CDR2 FYNNEI. The CDR3 covers 14 residues. The ends lost 2 bases at V and 15 bases at J; junction bases unmatched: 7. The rearrangement joins TRBV2 to TRBJ2-1; 13 bases map to TRBD2. Sequencing was carried out using blood. The receptor was isolated from a woman aged 45-59 years with Graves' hyperthyroidism that later progressed to Graves' ophthalmopathy. The CDR3 sequence: CASSELWTSGSMFF. CDR3 sequence (DNA): TGTGCCAGCAGTGAATTGTGGACTAGCGGGAGCATGTTCTTC.